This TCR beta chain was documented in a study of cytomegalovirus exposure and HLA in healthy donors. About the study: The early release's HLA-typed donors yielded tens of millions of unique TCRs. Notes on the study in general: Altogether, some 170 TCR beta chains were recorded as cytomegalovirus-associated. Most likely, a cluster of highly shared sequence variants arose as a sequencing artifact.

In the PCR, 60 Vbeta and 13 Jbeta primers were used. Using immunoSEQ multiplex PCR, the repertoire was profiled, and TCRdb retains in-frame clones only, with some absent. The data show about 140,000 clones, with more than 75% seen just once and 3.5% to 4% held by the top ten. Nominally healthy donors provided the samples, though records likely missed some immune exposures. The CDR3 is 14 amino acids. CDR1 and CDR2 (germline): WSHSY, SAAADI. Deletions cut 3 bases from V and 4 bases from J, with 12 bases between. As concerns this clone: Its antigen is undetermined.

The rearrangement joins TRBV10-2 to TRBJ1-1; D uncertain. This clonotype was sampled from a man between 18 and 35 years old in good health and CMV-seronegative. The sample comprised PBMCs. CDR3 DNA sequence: TGCGCCAGCAGTGATTCTCCCAGAAGCACTGAAGCTTTCTTT. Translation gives CASSDSPRSTEAFF.